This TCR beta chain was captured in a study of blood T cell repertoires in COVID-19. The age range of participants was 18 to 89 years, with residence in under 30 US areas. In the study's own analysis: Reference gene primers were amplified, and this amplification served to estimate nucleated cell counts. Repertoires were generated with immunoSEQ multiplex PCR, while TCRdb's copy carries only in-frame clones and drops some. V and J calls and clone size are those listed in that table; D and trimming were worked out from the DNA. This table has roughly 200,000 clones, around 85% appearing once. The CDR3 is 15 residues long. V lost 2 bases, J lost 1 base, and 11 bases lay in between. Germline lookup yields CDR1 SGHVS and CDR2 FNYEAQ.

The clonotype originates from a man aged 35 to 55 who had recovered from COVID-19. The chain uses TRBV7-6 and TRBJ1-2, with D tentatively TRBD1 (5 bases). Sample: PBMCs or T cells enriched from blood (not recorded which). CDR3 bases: TGTGCCAGCAGCTTATCACAGGACCGTAACTATGGCTACACCTTC. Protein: CASSLSQDRNYGYTF. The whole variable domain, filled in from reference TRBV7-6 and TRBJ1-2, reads GAGVSQSPRYKVTKRGQDVALRCDPISGHVSLYWYRQALGQGPEFLTYFNYEAQQDKSGLPNDRFSAERPEGSISTLTIQRTEQRDSAMYRCASSLSQDRNYGYTFGSGTRLTVV.